This TCR beta chain was captured in a study of STAT5B mutations in CD4+ large granular lymphocyte leukemia. Study-wide context: Among healthy controls, a particular HLA allele went with more CDR3 'QG' motifs.

Overall study findings and caveats: Top patient clones used TRBV06 genes more often: 8/27 versus 2/35 in controls. Data were not HLA-matched across samples.

This clone appeared a few times. Its target is unknown. The CDR3 is made up of 14 amino acids. The ends lost 4 bases at V and 9 bases at J; junction bases unmatched: 9. Germline V gene lookup returns CDR1 KGHSH and CDR2 LQKENI. Generated by immunoSEQ multiplex PCR, the TCRdb table keeps only in-frame clones and is missing some. The data contain more than 35,000 clones, roughly 85% of them singletons. Sequenced material: CD4+ T cells from blood buffy coats. The rearrangement joins TRBV18 to TRBJ2-3; TRBD1 matches 8 bases. The receptor comes from a human donor in good health. The CDR3, as DNA: TGTGCCAGCTCACTACCAGGGGGCAGTGAGACGCAGTATTTT. This codes for CASSLPGGSETQYF.